The 28 T cell receptor beta chains below come from one sample, sequenced in a study of blood T cell repertoires in COVID-19. Sequencing was performed with immunoSEQ multiplex PCR; in TCRdb, only in-frame clones are kept and a portion is missing. The table includes fewer than 500,000 clones, approximately 90% detected once. Sequencing input: PBMCs or T cells enriched from blood (not recorded which). Receptors were obtained from a man in his thirties or forties who had recovered from COVID-19.

J is TRBJ2-7 and V is TRBV27; D gene unclear. CDR1 is MNHEY, CDR2 SMNVEV, per germline (reference sequence). V was trimmed by 6 bases and J by 6 bases, leaving 18 bases between them. The CDR3 loop spans 14 amino acids. CDR3 residues: CASSTPPPRGEQYF. In nucleotides, the CDR3 is TGTGCCAGCAGCACCCCCCCGCCTCGAGGCGAGCAGTACTTC.

The V call is TRBV7-9, the J call TRBJ2-5; maybe TRBD2 (6 bases). V was clipped by 2 bases and J by 0 bases, with 13 bases between them. The CDR3 is made up of 16 amino acids. Per germline, CDR1 SEHNR and CDR2 FQNEAQ (reference sequence). CDR3 nucleotides: TGTGCCAGCAGCTTACGCGGGGTAACCTACCAAGAGACCCAGTACTTC. It is translated as CASSLRGVTYQETQYF.

This chain joins TRBV6-2 or TRBV6-3 and TRBJ2-7; 8 bases match TRBD2. Germline CDR1 and CDR2: MNHEY and SVGEGT. There are 14 residues in the CDR3. V shed 2 bases, J shed 5 bases, and the junction held 5 bases outside the gene matches. CDR3 nucleotides: TGTGCCAGCAGTTACAGCGCGGGAGGACACGAGCAGTACTTC. Translation: CASSYSAGGHEQYF.

J is TRBJ2-3 and V is TRBV28; TRBD1 agrees at 9 bases. The CDR3 is made up of 17 amino acids. Germline CDR1 and CDR2: MDHEN and SYDVKM. V trimming: 6 bases; J trimming: 4 bases; junction bases outside the gene matches: 14. The CDR3 spells CASRPGTGPKLADTQYF. The CDR3 DNA follows: TGTGCCAGCAGACCCGGGACAGGGCCAAAACTGGCAGATACGCAGTATTTT.

The chain couples TRBV3-1 (or the pseudogene TRBV3-2) to TRBJ1-4; unclear D gene. Germline CDR1 and CDR2: LGHDT and YNNKEL (reference sequence). V was pared by 1 base and J by 4 bases, with 10 bases between. This CDR3 region has 15 residues. CDR3 DNA sequence: TGTGCCAGCAGCCAAGCCCAGGCTGGTAATGAAAAACTGTTTTTT. This sequence encodes CASSQAQAGNEKLFF.

The chain links TRBV4-1 to TRBJ2-7; 9 nucleotides line up with TRBD2. Germline loops: CDR1 MGHRA, CDR2 YSYEKL. The CDR3 extends over 15 amino acids. Trimming took 1 base from V and 5 from J; bases not matched to a gene: 6. CDR3 sequence reads: CASSQAQREVDEQYF. The CDR3 region has the DNA TGCGCCAGCAGCCAAGCCCAGCGGGAGGTCGACGAGCAGTACTTC.

This chain links TRBV4-2 with TRBJ2-3; possibly TRBD1 for D (5 bases). V lost 1 base and J 0 bases, leaving 11 bases between the germline ends. Per the germline V gene, CDR1 is LGHNA and CDR2 is YNFKEQ. This CDR3 is 16 amino acids long. The CDR3 nucleotides are TGTGCCAGCAGCCAAGGAGCGCGACAGAGCACAGATACGCAGTATTTT. This sequence encodes CASSQGARQSTDTQYF.

This clone was recorded once. V is TRBV6-5 and J is TRBJ2-4, with D hard to call. CDR3 length equals 13 residues. V lost 4 bases and J lost 7, with 11 bases in between. Germline values: CDR1 MNHEY, CDR2 SVGAGI. The CDR3 here is CASSSARVNIQYF. CDR3 coding DNA: TGTGCCAGCAGTTCCGCACGGGTGAACATTCAGTACTTC.

This chain joins TRBV18 and TRBJ2-2, with TRBD1 matching 8 bases. With V trimmed by 8 bases and J by 6 bases, 8 bases remained unmatched. The germline V gene encodes CDR1 KGHSH and CDR2 LQKENI. The CDR3 sequence is 14 residues long. This chain's CDR3 is CASGGQGNPGELFF. The CDR3 region has the DNA TGTGCCAGCGGAGGACAGGGTAACCCCGGGGAGCTGTTTTTT.

V usage is TRBV19 and J usage is TRBJ1-1, with D possibly TRBD1 on 6 matching bases. Deletions cut 6 bases from V and 4 bases from J, with 18 bases between. The germline gives CDR1 LNHDA, CDR2 SQIVND (reference sequence). The CDR3 is 15 amino acids. The CDR3 DNA is TGTGCCAGTAGCGACCGGGACACAGGCGGCACTGAAGCTTTCTTT. Its protein is CASSDRDTGGTEAFF.

The V gene is TRBV30, the J gene TRBJ1-5; TRBD1 agrees at 8 bases. The CDR3 consists of 14 residues. After removal of 7 bases from V and 0 bases from J, the junction contained 5 bases not matched to a gene. Germline loops: CDR1 GTSNPN, CDR2 SVGIG (reference sequence). The CDR3 sequence is CALRQGASNQPQHF. The DNA for the CDR3 is TGTGCCTTACGGCAGGGGGCTAGCAATCAGCCCCAGCATTTT.

The J gene is TRBJ1-6, the V gene TRBV7-3; perhaps TRBD1 as D (6 bases). From germline, CDR1 is SGHTA and CDR2 FQGTGA. Trimming shortened V by 5 bases and J by 13 bases, and 15 bases separated the two germline ends. There are 13 residues in the CDR3. CDR3 nucleotides: TGTGCCAGCAGCGCAACATCCCAGGGGCCCCTCCACTTT. Amino acids: CASSATSQGPLHF.

V and J are TRBV18 and TRBJ1-5; D unresolved. Germline V gene sequence: CDR1 KGHSH, CDR2 LQKENI. V was clipped by 3 bases and J by 5 bases, with 14 bases between them. The CDR3 is 15 amino acids. CDR3 region: CASSPGRSHDQPQHF. The CDR3 coding sequence is TGTGCCAGCTCACCTGGAAGGAGCCACGATCAGCCCCAGCATTTT.

J is TRBJ1-4 and V is TRBV30, with no clear D. The CDR3 runs to 13 residues. Trimming left V 8 bases short and J 2 bases short, with 12 bases between. Germline V lookup: CDR1 GTSNPN, CDR2 SVGIG (reference sequence). CDR3: CAGYGTTNEKLFF. Written as DNA, the CDR3 is TGTGCCGGTTACGGTACGACTAATGAAAAACTGTTTTTT. The variable domain in full, with the rest retrieved from reference TRBV30 and TRBJ1-4, is SQTIHQWPATLVQPVGSPLSLECTVEGTSNPNLYWYRQAAGRGLQLLFYSVGIGQISSEVPQNLSASRPQDRQFILSSKKLLLSDSGFYLCAGYGTTNEKLFFGSGTQLSVL.

CDR3 region: CASGLVVMGLSSYNEQFF. The CDR3, as DNA: TGTGCTAGTGGTTTGGTAGTGATGGGGCTGAGCTCCTACAATGAGCAGTTCTTC. V usage is TRBV12-5 and J usage is TRBJ2-1; D is possibly TRBD1 (5 bases). This CDR3 is built from 18 residues. Germline loops: CDR1 LGHNT, CDR2 FRNRAP. The V end was cut by 0 bases, the J end by 0 bases, with 15 bases between.

The chain joins TRBV7-2 to TRBJ2-7; 13 bases map to TRBD2. The CDR3 length is 13 residues. From germline, CDR1 is SGHTA and CDR2 FQGNSA. V shed 1 base and J 12 bases; nucleotides not matched to a gene: 3. In DNA form, the CDR3 reads TGTGCCAGCAGCTTAGGGGGACTAGCGGGATTGTACTTC. It encodes CASSLGGLAGLYF.

This clone was counted once. The chain is built from TRBV24-1 and TRBJ2-5; D remains unclear. Per germline, CDR1 KGHDR and CDR2 SFDVKD. CDR3 length: 17 amino acids. The V end was cut by 3 bases, the J end by 2 bases, with 18 bases between. This chain's CDR3 is CATSDGRMGENQETQYF. The CDR3 nucleotides read TGTGCCACCAGTGATGGCAGAATGGGCGAGAATCAAGAGACCCAGTACTTC.

The CDR3 sequence is CASGHPTGGSYNEQFF. For the CDR3, the DNA is TGTGCTAGTGGCCACCCCACAGGGGGATCCTACAATGAGCAGTTCTTC. The V call is TRBV12-5, the J call TRBJ2-1; 8 nucleotides align to TRBD1. V shed 6 bases and J 1 base; nucleotides not matched to a gene: 8. The CDR3 totals 16 residues. Looked up from germline, CDR1 is LGHNT and CDR2 is FRNRAP.

The chain couples TRBV10-3 to TRBJ2-7; D possibly corresponds to TRBD1 (6 bases). The CDR3 covers 15 residues. CDR1 and CDR2 from the germline V gene are ENHRY and SYGVKD. Trimming shortened V by 2 bases and J by 2 bases, and 13 bases separated the two germline ends. This CDR3 reads CAISELSGGTYEQYF. The DNA for the CDR3 is TGTGCCATCAGTGAGCTGAGTGGGGGCACCTACGAGCAGTACTTC.

As for this clone: In the same sample, other DNA sequences code for this CDR3. The gene calls are TRBV7-9 and TRBJ2-3; 11 nucleotides line up with TRBD2. The V gene's germline CDR1 is SEHNR and CDR2 FQNEAQ (reference sequence). Trimming cost V 3 bases and J 3 bases; bases outside gene matches: 2. The CDR3 totals 15 residues. CDR3 nucleotide sequence: TGTGCCAGCAGCTTTACTAGCGGGAGAACAGATACGCAGTATTTT. Encoded protein: CASSFTSGRTDTQYF.

V is TRBV12-3 or TRBV12-4 and J is TRBJ1-2; no firm D call. Trimming cost V 3 bases and J 2 bases, with 7 bases left between them. The CDR3 sequence is 13 residues long. The DNA of the CDR3 is TGTGCCAGCAGTTTGGGCAGGAACTATGGCTACACCTTC. Protein: CASSLGRNYGYTF.

The V gene is TRBV11-2, the J gene TRBJ1-1, with 7 bases identical to TRBD1. The CDR3 spans 15 residues. Germline V gene data show CDR1 as SGHAT and CDR2 as FQNNGV. V gave up 4 bases and J gave up 0 bases; unmatched junction bases: 5. The CDR3 reads CASSSWTGMNTEAFF. CDR3 bases: TGTGCCAGCAGCTCATGGACAGGCATGAACACTGAAGCTTTCTTT. Full variable domain (outside the CDR3, taken from reference TRBV11-2 and TRBJ1-1): EAGVAQSPRYKIIEKRQSVAFWCNPISGHATLYWYQQILGQGPKLLIQFQNNGVVDDSQLPKDRFSAERLKGVDSTLKIQPAKLEDSAVYLCASSSWTGMNTEAFFGQGTRLTVV.

The chain has TRBV5-6 and TRBJ1-1; D is unclear. Trimming removed 4 bases from V and 0 bases from J, with 10 bases in between. Per the germline V gene, CDR1 is SGHDT and CDR2 is YYEEEE. The CDR3 covers 14 residues. This chain's CDR3 is CASSVAGLNTEAFF. DNA of the CDR3: TGTGCCAGCAGCGTTGCAGGTTTGAACACTGAAGCTTTCTTT.

This chain links TRBV19 with TRBJ1-1; tentatively, D is TRBD1 (6 bases). V was trimmed by 7 bases and J by 5 bases, leaving 11 bases between them. Germline-derived CDR1 and CDR2 are LNHDA and SQIVND (reference sequence). The CDR3 is 12 residues long. CDR3 protein: CASIGGWTEAFF. The CDR3 DNA follows: TGTGCCAGTATAGGGGGATGGACTGAAGCTTTCTTT.

This clone appeared a few times. The chain uses TRBV2 and TRBJ2-5, with D possibly being TRBD1 (6 bases). The CDR3 runs 13 residues. V shed 7 bases and J shed 5 bases, with 14 bases lying between them. CDR1 is SNHLY and CDR2 is FYNNEI in the germline V gene. CDR3 DNA sequence: TGTGCCAGCACCCAGGGGCTTACGGAGACCCAGTACTTC. Translation: CASTQGLTETQYF.

Concerning this clone: No DNA is shown, since the ends of the CDR3 on it are uncertain; the CDR3 is the one TCRdb lists. The V call is TRBV29-1, the J call TRBJ2-7; the table's D gene call, TRBD1, was not cross checked with the DNA. Germline-derived CDR1 and CDR2 are SQVTM and ANQGSEA. The CDR3 is made up of 13 amino acids, end residues included. The CDR3 reads CSVATGTGLGGYF.

This clone was seen only once. The genes are TRBV5-4 and TRBJ2-7; the match to TRBD2 covers 8 bases. CDR1 is SGHNT, CDR2 YYREEE, per germline (reference sequence). The ends lost 7 bases at V and 0 bases at J; junction bases unmatched: 3. CDR3 length equals 13 residues. This CDR3 is CASGREGSYEQYF. CDR3 nucleotide sequence: TGTGCCAGCGGACGGGAGGGCTCCTACGAGCAGTACTTC.

The V gene is TRBV19, the J gene TRBJ2-7; 10 bases fit TRBD2. Germline V gene sequence: CDR1 LNHDA, CDR2 SQIVND (reference sequence). Unmatched junction bases numbered 11, after V lost 5 bases and J lost 1 base. The length of the CDR3 is 17 residues. CDR3: CASSPPRTSGVSYEQYF. Here the CDR3 DNA reads TGTGCCAGTAGTCCGCCTCGGACTAGCGGAGTATCCTACGAGCAGTACTTC.